This T cell receptor (beta chain) was documented in a study of blood T cell repertoires in COVID-19. Sequencing used immunoSEQ multiplex PCR; TCRdb keeps in-frame clones, though not all of them. The sample has roughly 69,000 clones; roughly 80% are singletons. The CDR3 has 14 residues. The germline V gene has CDR1 SGHVS and CDR2 FQNEAQ. V shed 1 base and J shed 6 bases, with 7 bases lying between them. The receptor was derived from a woman in her 40s with acute COVID-19. The sample comprised PBMCs or T cells enriched from blood (not recorded which). V usage is TRBV7-8 and J usage is TRBJ1-6; D might be TRBD1 (5 bases). In DNA form, the CDR3 reads TGTGCCAGCAGCTTAGGGGGACTTAATTCACCCCTCCACTTT. It codes for CASSLGGLNSPLHF.